These 20 T cell receptor beta chains came from one sample sequenced in a study of T cell changes during pregnancy in multiple sclerosis. The repertoire was sequenced with immunoSEQ multiplex PCR; TCRdb's copy has only in-frame clones and lacks some. The data hold about 25,000 clones, with 90% observed a single time. This specimen consisted of CD8+ T cells from peripheral blood mononuclear cells, obtained in the third trimester of pregnancy. The source of these receptors is a female donor in good health, enrolled as a control in a pregnancy study.

V is TRBV19 and J is TRBJ2-3; TRBD1 aligns across 8 bases. V lost 10 bases and J lost 2; bases outside the gene matches: 8. Germline assignment: CDR1 LNHDA and CDR2 SQIVND (reference sequence). There are 14 residues in the CDR3. CDR3 nucleotide sequence: TGTGCCACGGTAGGACAGGGCTTCACAGATACGCAGTATTTT. This encodes CATVGQGFTDTQYF.

J is TRBJ2-5 and V is TRBV7-9, with 8 bases fitting TRBD2. Germline V gene data show CDR1 as SEHNR and CDR2 as FQNEAQ (reference sequence). The CDR3 runs to 15 residues. V was pared by 3 bases and J by 2 bases, with 5 bases of the junction left unmatched. CDR3 nucleotides: TGTGCCAGCAGCTTGAGCGGGAGCGGGCAAGAGACCCAGTACTTC. Its protein product is CASSLSGSGQETQYF.

The chain employs TRBV5-1 and TRBJ2-7; D is possibly TRBD1 (5 bases). Trimming removed 2 bases from V and 5 bases from J, with 14 bases in between. Germline lookup yields CDR1 SGHRS and CDR2 YFSETQ. The CDR3 is 14 residues long. The CDR3 DNA sequence: TGCGCCAGCAGCTTAGGGGTATCAGTGGACGAGCAGTACTTC. Its translation is CASSLGVSVDEQYF.

This clone was observed once. The chain uses TRBV6-6 and TRBJ2-1; 11 bases fit TRBD2. Trimming at V came to 6 bases and at J to 7 bases, leaving 11 bases not matched to a gene. Germline values: CDR1 MNHNY, CDR2 SVGAGI (reference sequence). CDR3 length equals 16 residues. The CDR3 DNA is TGTGCCAGCAGCAAACTTATAGCGGGGGGGAGAAATGAGCAGTTCTTC. Amino acid sequence: CASSKLIAGGRNEQFF.

The chain is built from TRBV13 and TRBJ1-1; D is perhaps TRBD1 (5 bases). From germline, CDR1 is PRHDT and CDR2 FYEKMQ (reference sequence). V lost 3 bases and J lost 8, with 7 bases in between. The CDR3 spans 11 residues. CDR3 sequence reads: CASSLRQEAFF. CDR3 nucleotides: TGTGCCAGCAGCTTGCGACAGGAAGCTTTCTTT.

This clone was recorded a few times. This chain connects TRBV2 to TRBJ2-4; D is uncertain. Germline-derived CDR1 and CDR2 are SNHLY and FYNNEI. V lost 6 bases to trimming and J lost 3 bases, with 18 bases between them. The CDR3 runs 16 residues. The CDR3 sequence is CASSDTLVANKNIQYF. Here the CDR3 DNA reads TGTGCCAGCAGCGACACACTCGTGGCCAACAAAAACATTCAGTACTTC.

This clone was counted once. This chain links TRBV7-9 with TRBJ2-7; TRBD1 agrees at 8 bases. The V gene end was trimmed by 3 bases and the J gene end by 2 bases; junction bases not matched to a gene: 3. There are 14 residues in the CDR3. CDR1 and CDR2 from the germline V gene are SEHNR and FQNEAQ (reference sequence). The chain's CDR3 is CASSLTGATYEQYF. CDR3 coding DNA: TGTGCCAGCAGCTTGACAGGGGCGACCTACGAGCAGTACTTC.

The rearrangement uses TRBV28 and TRBJ2-6; maybe TRBD2 (6 bases). Germline V lookup: CDR1 MDHEN, CDR2 SYDVKM. V lost 8 bases to trimming and J lost 1 base, with 9 bases between them. CDR3 size: 14 residues. The CDR3 spells CASGLRSGANVLTF. The DNA of the CDR3 is TGTGCCAGCGGACTAAGGTCTGGGGCCAACGTCCTGACTTTC. Full variable domain (remainder filled in from reference TRBV28 and TRBJ2-6): DVKVTQSSRYLVKRTGEKVFLECVQDMDHENMFWYRQDPGLGLRLIYFSYDVKMKEKGDIPEGYSVSREKKERFSLILESASTNQTSMYLCASGLRSGANVLTFGAGSRLTVL.

This chain links TRBV6-5 with TRBJ2-1; D is unresolved. V lost 10 bases and J lost 9, with 16 bases in between. Germline V gives CDR1 MNHEY, CDR2 SVGAGI. The CDR3 extends over 12 amino acids. The CDR3 sequence is CATQNSKIEQFF. CDR3 coding DNA: TGTGCCACACAAAATTCCAAGATTGAGCAGTTCTTC.

The V gene is TRBV9, the J gene TRBJ2-3; perhaps TRBD1 as D (6 bases). The V end lost 3 bases, the J end lost 2 bases, and 19 bases lay between the germline ends. CDR3 length equals 17 residues. Germline V lookup: CDR1 SGDLS, CDR2 YYNGEE. The CDR3 DNA is TGTGCCAGCAGCGACGCCCCTAGCTGGGGGCCCACAGATACGCAGTATTTT. Its translation: CASSDAPSWGPTDTQYF.

The CDR3 protein is CASSQGGDRGRNEQFF. The CDR3, as DNA: TGTGCCAGCAGCCAAGGGGGGGACAGGGGTCGCAATGAGCAGTTCTTC. The chain recombines TRBV7-2 with TRBJ2-1; 10 bases are a match to TRBD1. The germline V gene has CDR1 SGHTA and CDR2 FQGNSA. Trimming at V came to 5 bases and at J to 6 bases, leaving 10 bases not matched to a gene. The CDR3 sequence is 16 residues long.

This clone was found once. At one boundary the junction diverges from the germline segment, which might be a read error. This chain links TRBV27 with TRBJ2-7, with 9 bases fitting TRBD1. CDR1 MNHEY and CDR2 SMNVEV come from the germline V gene (reference sequence). The CDR3 totals 15 residues. CDR3 DNA sequence: TGTGCCAGCAGCCAGGCAGGGGGACAGGGCCTTAAGGAAGGCTTC. Its translation: CASSQAGGQGLKEGF.

The chain recombines TRBV6-1 with TRBJ2-7; TRBD1 matches 7 bases. Germline lookup yields CDR1 MNHNS and CDR2 SASEGT. The CDR3 contains 15 residues. V dropped 2 bases and J dropped 5; count of bases not matched to a gene: 9. CDR3 sequence: CASSELETGYHEQYF. CDR3 nucleotide sequence: TGTGCCAGCAGTGAACTTGAGACAGGGTACCACGAGCAGTACTTC.

The chain combines TRBV20-1 with TRBJ2-3; D remains ambiguous. Trimming stripped 7 bases from V and 2 bases from J, with 7 bases between. The germline V gene has CDR1 DFQATT and CDR2 SNEGSKA (reference sequence). This CDR3 has 11 residues. The CDR3 DNA sequence: TGCAGTGAATTTCACACAGATACGCAGTATTTT. Protein product: CSEFHTDTQYF.

This chain uses TRBV15 with TRBJ2-7; D call uncertain. V dropped 0 bases and J dropped 1 base, with 7 bases sitting between them. CDR1 is LNHNV, CDR2 YYDKDF, per germline (reference sequence). This CDR3 has 14 amino acids. For the CDR3, the DNA is TGTGCCACCAGCAGAGATCGCCAGTCCTACGAGCAGTACTTC. As protein: CATSRDRQSYEQYF.

The chain carries TRBV30 and TRBJ2-7; 9 nucleotides agree with TRBD2. CDR1 is GTSNPN, CDR2 SVGIG, per germline (reference sequence). The CDR3 contains 13 residues. Trimming cost V 4 bases and J 0 bases; bases outside gene matches: 1. The chain's CDR3 is CAWTSGASYEQYF. Here the CDR3 DNA reads TGTGCCTGGACTAGCGGGGCCTCCTACGAGCAGTACTTC.

The V and J genes are TRBV19 and TRBJ1-5, with a tentative D call TRBD1 (5 bases). The V and J ends lost 1 base and 11 bases respectively, with 15 bases between them. The CDR3 has 14 amino acids. CDR1 is LNHDA, CDR2 SQIVND, per germline (reference sequence). CDR3 loop: CASSIVIDSSAQHF. CDR3 in DNA: TGTGCCAGTAGTATAGTTATCGACAGTTCGGCCCAGCATTTT.

V is TRBV7-9 and J is TRBJ1-6; D is ambiguous. The germline V gene has CDR1 SEHNR and CDR2 FQNEAQ (reference sequence). This CDR3 is built from 12 residues. Between the trimmed V and J ends, which lost 6 bases and 10 bases, there was a span of 10 bases. The CDR3 sequence is CASRGLASPLHF. CDR3 sequence (DNA): TGTGCCAGCAGGGGCTTGGCCTCACCCCTCCACTTT.

This clone was seen only a few times. CDR3 coding DNA: TGTGCCACCAGCAGAGTGGTAGCGGAGCACACAGATACGCAGTATTTT. Residues: CATSRVVAEHTDTQYF. This chain connects TRBV15 to TRBJ2-3, with D possibly matching TRBD2 (6 bases). Trimming removed 1 base from V and 2 bases from J, with 13 bases in between. The CDR3 consists of 16 residues. CDR1 is LNHNV and CDR2 is YYDKDF in the germline V gene (reference sequence).

V usage is TRBV2 and J usage is TRBJ2-1; 9 bases fit TRBD2. Per the germline V gene, CDR1 is SNHLY and CDR2 is FYNNEI. Trimming at V came to 5 bases and at J to 4 bases, leaving 6 bases not matched to a gene. The CDR3 loop spans 15 amino acids. CDR3 sequence reads: CASSLTSGLYNEQFF. The DNA for the CDR3 is TGTGCCAGCAGTTTAACTAGCGGGCTATACAATGAGCAGTTCTTC.